The TCR beta chain under discussion was sequenced for a study of blood T cell repertoires in COVID-19. Study information: Samples of COVID-19 (acute and convalescent) were obtained from the United States, Italy and Spain. The cDNA or gDNA used as material had been derived from T cells, B-cell-depleted T cells, or PBMCs.

Authors' processing steps: Estimation of nucleated cell counts relied on the amplification of reference gene primers. The method was immunoSEQ multiplex PCR; TCRdb's version includes in-frame clones alone and lacks a portion of them. V, J and clone size are taken as reported in that table, and D and trimming were inferred from the DNA itself. The table has around 250,000 clones, nearly 90% seen once. The V end was cut by 4 bases, the J end by 3 bases, with 9 bases between. The CDR3 spans 13 residues. Germline CDR1 MNHEY, CDR2 SVGAGI. The sample comprised peripheral blood. This clonotype was sampled from a woman in her forties who had recovered from COVID-19. The rearrangement uses TRBV6-5 and TRBJ2-5; TRBD2 might be the D (6 bases). CDR3 in amino acids: CASSFGGEETQYF. As DNA, the CDR3 is TGTGCCAGCAGTTTCGGAGGGGAAGAGACCCAGTACTTC.